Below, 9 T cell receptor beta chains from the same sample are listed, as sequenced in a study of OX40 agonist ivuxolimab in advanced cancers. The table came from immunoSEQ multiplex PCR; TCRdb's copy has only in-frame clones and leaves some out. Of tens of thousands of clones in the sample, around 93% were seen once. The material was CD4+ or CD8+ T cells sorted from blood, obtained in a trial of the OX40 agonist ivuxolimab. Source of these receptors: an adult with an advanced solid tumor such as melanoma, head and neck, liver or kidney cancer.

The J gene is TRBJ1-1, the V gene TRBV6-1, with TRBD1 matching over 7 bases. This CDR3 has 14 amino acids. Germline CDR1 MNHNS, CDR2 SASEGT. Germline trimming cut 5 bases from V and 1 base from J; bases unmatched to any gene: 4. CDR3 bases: TGTGCCAGCAGTCCTACAGGGGCGAACACTGAAGCTTTCTTT. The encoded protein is CASSPTGANTEAFF.

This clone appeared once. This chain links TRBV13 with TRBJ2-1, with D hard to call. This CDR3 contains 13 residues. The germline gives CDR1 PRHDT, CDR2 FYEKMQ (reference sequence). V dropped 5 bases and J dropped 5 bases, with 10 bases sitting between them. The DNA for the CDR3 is TGTGCCAGCAGCCCCAAACGAGACAATGAGCAGTTCTTC. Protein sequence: CASSPKRDNEQFF.

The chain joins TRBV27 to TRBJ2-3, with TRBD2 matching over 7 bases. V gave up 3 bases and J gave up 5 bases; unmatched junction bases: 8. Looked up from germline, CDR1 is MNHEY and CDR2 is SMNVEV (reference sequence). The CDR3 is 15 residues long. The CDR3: CASSFRGSREDTQYF. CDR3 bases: TGTGCCAGCAGTTTCCGCGGGAGTAGGGAAGATACGCAGTATTTT.

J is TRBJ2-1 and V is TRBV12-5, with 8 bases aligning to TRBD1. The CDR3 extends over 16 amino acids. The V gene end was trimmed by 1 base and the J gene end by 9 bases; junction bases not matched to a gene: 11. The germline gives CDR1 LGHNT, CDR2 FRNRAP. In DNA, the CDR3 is TGTGCTAGTGGTTTGGCAATTCAGGGGGCTGAGGGTGAGCAGTTCTTC. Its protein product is CASGLAIQGAEGEQFF. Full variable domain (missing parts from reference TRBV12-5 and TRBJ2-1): DARVTQTPRHKVTEMGQEVTMRCQPILGHNTVFWYRQTMMQGLELLAYFRNRAPLDDSGMPKDRFSAEMPDATLATLKIQPSEPRDSAVYFCASGLAIQGAEGEQFFGPGTRLTVL.

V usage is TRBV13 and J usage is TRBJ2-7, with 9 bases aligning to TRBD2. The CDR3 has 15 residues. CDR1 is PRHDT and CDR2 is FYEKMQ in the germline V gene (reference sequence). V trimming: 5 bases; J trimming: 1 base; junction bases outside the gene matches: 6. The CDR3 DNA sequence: TGTGCCAGCAGCCGCGGGCTAGCGGGGTCCTACGAGCAGTACGTC. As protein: CASSRGLAGSYEQYV.

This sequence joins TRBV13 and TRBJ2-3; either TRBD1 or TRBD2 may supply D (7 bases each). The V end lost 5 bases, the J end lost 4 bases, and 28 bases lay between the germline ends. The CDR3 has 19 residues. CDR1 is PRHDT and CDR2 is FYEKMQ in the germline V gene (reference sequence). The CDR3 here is CASSTSTGEGGRTPDTQYF. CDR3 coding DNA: TGTGCCAGCAGCACCAGTACAGGGGAGGGAGGGCGAACCCCAGATACGCAGTATTTT.

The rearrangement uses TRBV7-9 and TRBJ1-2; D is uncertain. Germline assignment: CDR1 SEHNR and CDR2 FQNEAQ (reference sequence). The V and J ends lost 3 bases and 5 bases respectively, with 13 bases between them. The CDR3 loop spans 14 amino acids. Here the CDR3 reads CASSFDTGQYGYTF. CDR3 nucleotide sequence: TGTGCCAGCAGCTTTGACACCGGTCAATATGGCTACACCTTC.

The CDR3, as DNA: TGTGCCAGCGGATTGACTAGCGTCTCCTACAATGAGCAGTTCTTC. As protein: CASGLTSVSYNEQFF. The V and J genes are TRBV7-9 and TRBJ2-1; TRBD2 aligns across 8 bases. With 8 bases clipped from V and 0 bases from J, the junction kept 6 bases outside the gene matches. Germline V gene sequence: CDR1 SEHNR, CDR2 FQNEAQ (reference sequence). The CDR3 extends over 15 amino acids.

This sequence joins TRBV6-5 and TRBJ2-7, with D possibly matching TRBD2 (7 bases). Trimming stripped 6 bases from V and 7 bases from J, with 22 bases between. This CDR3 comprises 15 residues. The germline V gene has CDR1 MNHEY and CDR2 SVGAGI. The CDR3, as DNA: TGTGCCAGCAGACCCCGACAGGCGGGGGATTCTGAGCAGTACTTC. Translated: CASRPRQAGDSEQYF.